A selection of T cell receptor beta chains follows, all from one sample in a study of PD-1 blockade in classical Hodgkin lymphoma. Measured with immunoSEQ multiplex PCR; TCRdb has only the in-frame clones, and not every one. The repertoire holds 6,000 to 8,000 clones, with approximately 86% as singletons. The sequencing here drew on CD4+ T cells from blood, taken before the fourth cycle of nivolumab. Source of these receptors: a human donor with classical Hodgkin lymphoma. Each CDR3 is given with its conserved first and last residue. The D gene is left open where the match is weak. Clone size appears in some rows only: once, few, many, or a class for an expanded clone.

CASTKLGQGGEKLFF,TGTGCCAGCACCAAATTGGGACAGGGTGGTGAAAAACTGTTTTTT,15,TRBD1,TRBJ1-4,NA,TRBV27
CAISESGGGNTDTQYF,TGTGCCATCAGTGAGAGCGGCGGGGGTAACACAGATACGCAGTATTTT,16,TRBD2,TRBJ2-3,NA,TRBV10-3
CASRRDTITDTQYF,TGTGCCAGCAGACGGGACACCATCACAGATACGCAGTATTTT,14,NA,TRBJ2-3,NA,TRBV6-1
CASSEWAGRRQETQYF,TGTGCCAGCAGCGAATGGGCGGGGAGACGACAAGAGACCCAGTACTTC,16,NA,TRBJ2-5,NA,TRBV28
CASSSRTGTTGELFF,TGTGCCAGCAGCTCTCGAACAGGGACCACCGGGGAGCTGTTTTTT,15,NA,TRBJ2-2,few,TRBV9
CASRPRTISIKYGYTF,TGTGCAAGTCGCCCCAGGACCATTTCAATCAAGTATGGCTACACCTTC,16,NA,TRBJ1-2,NA,TRBV12-2
CAWRGQFYSNQPQHF,TGTGCCTGGAGGGGACAGTTTTATAGCAATCAGCCCCAGCATTTT,15,TRBD1,TRBJ1-5,NA,TRBV30
CASSPPSVMGNEQFF,TGTGCCAGCAGTCCACCTAGTGTGATGGGCAATGAGCAGTTCTTC,15,NA,TRBJ2-1,NA,TRBV28
CASSYSIGSEQFF,TGTGCCAGCAGTTACTCGATTGGGAGTGAGCAGTTCTTC,13,NA,TRBJ2-1,NA,TRBV6-5
CASSRGGTDTQYF,TGTGCCAGCAGTAGGGGGGGCACAGATACGCAGTATTTT,13,NA,TRBJ2-3,NA,TRBV5-4
CASSLGQGVLNEKLFF,TGCGCCAGCAGCTTGGGACAGGGGGTGCTTAATGAAAAACTGTTTTTT,16,TRBD1,TRBJ1-4,NA,TRBV5-1
CASRPSGRAVNEQFF,TGTGCCAGCAGACCGAGCGGGAGGGCAGTAAATGAGCAGTTCTTC,15,TRBD2,TRBJ2-1,NA,TRBV5-4
CASSESRRQDYEQYF,TGCGCCAGCAGTGAGTCGAGGAGACAGGACTACGAGCAGTACTTC,15,NA,TRBJ2-7,NA,TRBV10-1
CASRGTTNYGYTF,TGCGCCAGCAGGGGGACAACTAACTATGGCTACACCTTC,13,NA,TRBJ1-2,once,TRBV5-1
CASSQGGAGEPYTYEQYF,TGTGCCAGCAGCCAAGGGGGAGCGGGAGAACCCTACACCTACGAGCAGTACTTC,18,TRBD2,TRBJ2-7,NA,TRBV4-2
CASSVSPPGAQTNTEAFF,TGTGCCAGCAGCGTATCCCCCCCGGGGGCCCAAACTAACACTGAAGCTTTCTTT,18,NA,TRBJ1-1,NA,TRBV9
CASSYAEVGTEAFF,TGTGCCAGCAGTTACGCGGAGGTTGGGACTGAAGCTTTCTTT,14,NA,TRBJ1-1,NA,TRBV6-5
CASSFRDGYGYTF,TGTGCCAGCAGCTTCAGGGATGGCTATGGCTACACCTTC,13,NA,TRBJ1-2,NA,TRBV7-3
CASSPPRREAKNIQYF,TGTGCCAGCAGCCCACCTAGGAGGGAAGCCAAAAACATTCAGTACTTC,16,NA,TRBJ2-4,NA,TRBV11-1
CASSLTATNEKLFF,TGTGCCAGCAGCCTTACCGCAACTAATGAAAAACTGTTTTTT,14,NA,TRBJ1-4,NA,TRBV7-9
CAWSSRGLHQETQYF,TGTGCCTGGAGTTCTCGTGGGCTCCACCAAGAGACCCAGTACTTC,15,NA,TRBJ2-5,NA,TRBV30
CAWSVRLAGVDTQYF,TGTGCCTGGAGTGTACGACTAGCGGGGGTAGATACGCAGTATTTT,15,TRBD2,TRBJ2-3,NA,TRBV30
CASKTPTGPVNEQFF,TGCGCCAGCAAAACCCCGACAGGGCCCGTTAATGAGCAGTTCTTC,15,TRBD1,TRBJ2-1,NA,TRBV5-1
CASSLREHTEAFF,TGCGCCAGCAGCTTGAGGGAGCACACTGAAGCTTTCTTT,13,NA,TRBJ1-1,once,TRBV5-1
CASSRGQIPSTDTQYF,TGTGCCAGCAGTCGGGGACAGATCCCTAGCACAGATACGCAGTATTTT,16,TRBD1,TRBJ2-3,NA,TRBV7-9
CASSLVSGQINEKLFF,TGTGCCAGCAGCTTAGTCTCCGGACAAATTAATGAAAAACTGTTTTTT,16,NA,TRBJ1-4,NA,TRBV7-8
CASINSGTGISPLHF,TGTGCCAGCATCAACTCCGGGACAGGGATTTCACCCCTCCACTTT,15,TRBD1,TRBJ1-6,NA,TRBV5-6
CSVYSGTVLYIQYF,TGCAGCGTTTACTCCGGGACAGTCCTCTATATTCAGTACTTC,14,TRBD1,TRBJ2-4,NA,TRBV29-1
CASSYAREVEQYF,TGTGCCAGCAGTTACGCTCGGGAGGTCGAGCAGTACTTC,13,TRBD2,TRBJ2-7,NA,TRBV6-6
CASSVGTGNSPLHF,TGTGCCAGCAGCGTTGGGACTGGGAATTCACCCCTCCACTTT,14,NA,TRBJ1-6,NA,TRBV9
CASRLQTGQGYEQYF,TGTGCCAGCAGACTGCAAACGGGACAGGGCTACGAGCAGTACTTC,15,TRBD1,TRBJ2-7,NA,TRBV6-5
CASSQQETQYF,TGTGCCAGCAGTCAGCAAGAGACCCAGTACTTC,11,NA,TRBJ2-5,few,TRBV2
CASSSILQNTEAFF,TGTGCCAGCAGCTCTATACTACAGAACACTGAAGCTTTCTTT,14,NA,TRBJ1-1,few,TRBV11-2
CATNRELNTGELFF,TGTGCCACCAACAGGGAACTAAACACCGGGGAGCTGTTTTTT,14,NA,TRBJ2-2,once,TRBV10-3
CASSAGRLQETQYF,TGCGCCAGCAGCGCGGGACGGCTCCAAGAGACCCAGTACTTC,14,NA,TRBJ2-5,NA,TRBV5-1
CASSLLKGDTEAFF,TGTGCCAGCAGCTTGTTAAAGGGGGACACTGAAGCTTTCTTT,14,NA,TRBJ1-1,NA,TRBV5-4
CASSLRGGNTIYF,TGCGCCAGCAGCTTGAGGGGTGGAAACACCATATATTTT,13,NA,TRBJ1-3,few,TRBV5-1
CASRAGGFAGGITGELFF,TGTGCCTCCAGGGCAGGGGGCTTTGCGGGAGGAATCACCGGGGAGCTGTTTTTT,18,NA,TRBJ2-2,once,TRBV5-4
CASKGTGTYIGKLFF,TGTGCCAGCAAGGGGACAGGGACCTATATAGGAAAACTGTTTTTT,15,TRBD1,TRBJ1-4,NA,TRBV19
CASSRRGMDYGYTF,TGTGCCAGCAGTCGCAGGGGGATGGACTATGGCTACACCTTC,14,TRBD1,TRBJ1-2,NA,TRBV27